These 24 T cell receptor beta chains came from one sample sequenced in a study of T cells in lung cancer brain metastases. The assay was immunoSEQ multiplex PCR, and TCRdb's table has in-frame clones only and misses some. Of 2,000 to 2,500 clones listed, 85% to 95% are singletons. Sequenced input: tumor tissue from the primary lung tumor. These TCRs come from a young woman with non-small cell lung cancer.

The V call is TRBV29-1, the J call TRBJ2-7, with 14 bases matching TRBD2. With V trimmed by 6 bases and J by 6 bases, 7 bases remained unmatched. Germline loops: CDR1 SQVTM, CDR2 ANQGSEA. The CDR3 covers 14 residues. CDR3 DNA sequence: TGCAGCGTCGCCAGACTAGCGGGAGGGATCGAGCAGTACTTC. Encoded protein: CSVARLAGGIEQYF.

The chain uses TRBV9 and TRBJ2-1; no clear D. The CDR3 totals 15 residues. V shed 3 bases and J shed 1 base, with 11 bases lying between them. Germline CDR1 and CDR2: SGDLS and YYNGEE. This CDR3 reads CASSAHPESYNEQFF. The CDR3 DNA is TGTGCCAGCAGCGCCCACCCGGAATCCTACAATGAGCAGTTCTTC.

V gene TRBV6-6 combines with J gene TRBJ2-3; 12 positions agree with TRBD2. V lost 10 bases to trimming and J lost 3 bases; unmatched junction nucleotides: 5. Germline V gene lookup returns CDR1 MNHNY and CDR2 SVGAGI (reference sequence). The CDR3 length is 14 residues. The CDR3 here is CATSGRADTDTQYF. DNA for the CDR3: TGTGCCACTAGCGGGAGGGCCGATACAGATACGCAGTATTTT.

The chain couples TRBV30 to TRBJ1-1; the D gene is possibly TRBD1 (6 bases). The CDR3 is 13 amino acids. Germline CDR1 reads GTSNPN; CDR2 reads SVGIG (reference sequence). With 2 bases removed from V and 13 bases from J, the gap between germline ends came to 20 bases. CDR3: CAWSISGAGAGFF. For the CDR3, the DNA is TGTGCCTGGAGTATTTCCGGGGCAGGGGCCGGTTTCTTT.

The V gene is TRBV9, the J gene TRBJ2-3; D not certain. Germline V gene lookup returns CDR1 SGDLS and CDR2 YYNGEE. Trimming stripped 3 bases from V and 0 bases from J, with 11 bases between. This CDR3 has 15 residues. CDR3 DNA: TGTGCCAGCAGCGCAACCCGACTTAGCACAGATACGCAGTATTTT. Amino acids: CASSATRLSTDTQYF.

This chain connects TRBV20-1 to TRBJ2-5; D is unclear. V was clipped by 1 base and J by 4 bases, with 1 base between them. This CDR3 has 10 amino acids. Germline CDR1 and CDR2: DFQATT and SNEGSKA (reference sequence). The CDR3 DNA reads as TGCAGTGCTAGAGTAGAGACCCAGTACTTC. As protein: CSARVETQYF.

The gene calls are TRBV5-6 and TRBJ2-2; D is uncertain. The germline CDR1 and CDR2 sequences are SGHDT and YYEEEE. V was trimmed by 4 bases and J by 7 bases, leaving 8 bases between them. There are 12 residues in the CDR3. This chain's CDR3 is CASSALVGELFF. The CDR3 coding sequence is TGTGCCAGCAGCGCATTAGTCGGGGAGCTGTTTTTT.

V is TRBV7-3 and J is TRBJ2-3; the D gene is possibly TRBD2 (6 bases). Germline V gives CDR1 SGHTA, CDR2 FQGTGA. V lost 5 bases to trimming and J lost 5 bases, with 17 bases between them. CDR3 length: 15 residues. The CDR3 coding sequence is TGTGCCAGCAGCCTCGGGGACTGGGGGAAAGATACGCAGTATTTT. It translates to CASSLGDWGKDTQYF.

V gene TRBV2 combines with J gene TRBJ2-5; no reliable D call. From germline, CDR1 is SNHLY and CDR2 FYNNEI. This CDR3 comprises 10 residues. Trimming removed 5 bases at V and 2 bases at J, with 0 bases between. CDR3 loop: CASSQETQYF. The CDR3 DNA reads TGTGCCAGCAGTCAAGAGACCCAGTACTTC.

The CDR3 DNA is TGTGCCAGCAGCGTAGGACGGGAAGGCCTGGGGGAGACCCAGTACTTC. It codes for CASSVGREGLGETQYF. This chain joins TRBV9 and TRBJ2-5; maybe TRBD2 (5 bases). Germline CDR1 and CDR2: SGDLS and YYNGEE. With 0 bases removed from V and 5 bases from J, the gap between germline ends came to 17 bases. CDR3 length: 16 residues.

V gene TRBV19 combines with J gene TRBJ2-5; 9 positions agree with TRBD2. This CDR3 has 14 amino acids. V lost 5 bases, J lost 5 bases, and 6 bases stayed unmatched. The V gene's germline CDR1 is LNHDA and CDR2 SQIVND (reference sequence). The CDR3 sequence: CASSPRAGGETQYF. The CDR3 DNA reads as TGTGCCAGTAGTCCCCGGGCGGGGGGGGAGACCCAGTACTTC.

This CDR3 reads CAISGADRGRLAEAFF. In nucleotides, the CDR3 is TGTGCCATCAGTGGGGCGGACAGGGGGCGTTTGGCTGAAGCTTTCTTT. J is TRBJ1-1 and V is TRBV10-3; 11 bases align to TRBD1. The CDR3 consists of 16 residues. Germline assignment: CDR1 ENHRY and CDR2 SYGVKD. V was pared by 4 bases and J by 6 bases, with 10 bases of the junction left unmatched.

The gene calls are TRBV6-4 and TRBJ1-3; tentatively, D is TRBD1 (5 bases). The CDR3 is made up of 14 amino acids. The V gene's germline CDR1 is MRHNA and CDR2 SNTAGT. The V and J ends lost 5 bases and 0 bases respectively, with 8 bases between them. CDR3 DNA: TGTGCCAGCAGTCCGACAGCCTCTGGAAACACCATATATTTT. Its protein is CASSPTASGNTIYF.

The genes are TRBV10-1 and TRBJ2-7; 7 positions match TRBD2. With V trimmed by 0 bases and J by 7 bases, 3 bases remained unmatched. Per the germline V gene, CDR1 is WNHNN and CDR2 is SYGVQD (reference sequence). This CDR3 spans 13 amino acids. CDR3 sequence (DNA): TGCGCCAGCAGTGAGTCGACTAGCCTAGAGCAGTACTTC. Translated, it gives CASSESTSLEQYF.

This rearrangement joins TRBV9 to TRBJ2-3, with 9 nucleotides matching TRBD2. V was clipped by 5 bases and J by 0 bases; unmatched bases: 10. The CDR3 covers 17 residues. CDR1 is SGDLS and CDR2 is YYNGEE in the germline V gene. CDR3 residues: CASSSTSGRTSTDTQYF. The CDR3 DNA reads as TGTGCCAGCAGTAGTACAAGCGGGAGGACTAGCACAGATACGCAGTATTTT.

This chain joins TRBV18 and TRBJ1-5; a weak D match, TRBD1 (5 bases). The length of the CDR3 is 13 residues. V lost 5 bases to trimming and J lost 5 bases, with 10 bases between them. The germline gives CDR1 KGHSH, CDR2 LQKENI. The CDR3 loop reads CASSSDSYQPQHF. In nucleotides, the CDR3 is TGTGCCAGCTCATCAGACAGCTATCAGCCCCAGCATTTT.

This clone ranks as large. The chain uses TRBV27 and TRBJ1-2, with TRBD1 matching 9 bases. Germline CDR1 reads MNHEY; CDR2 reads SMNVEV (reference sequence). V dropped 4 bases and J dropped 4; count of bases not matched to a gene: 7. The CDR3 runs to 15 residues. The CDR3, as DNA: TGTGCCAGCAGTTGGACAGGGGAGTCAGTCTATGGCTACACCTTC. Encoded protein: CASSWTGESVYGYTF.

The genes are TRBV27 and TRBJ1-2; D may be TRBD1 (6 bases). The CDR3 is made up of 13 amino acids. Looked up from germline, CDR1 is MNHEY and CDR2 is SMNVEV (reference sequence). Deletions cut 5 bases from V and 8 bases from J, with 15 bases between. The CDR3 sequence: CASSQNDRKGYTF. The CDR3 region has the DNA TGTGCCAGCAGTCAAAACGACAGGAAAGGCTACACCTTC.

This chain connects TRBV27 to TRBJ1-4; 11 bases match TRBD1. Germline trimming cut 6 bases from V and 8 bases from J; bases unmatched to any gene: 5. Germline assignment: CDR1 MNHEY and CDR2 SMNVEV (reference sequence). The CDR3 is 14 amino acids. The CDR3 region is CASRGTGGGEKLFF. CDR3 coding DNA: TGTGCCAGCAGAGGGACAGGGGGTGGAGAAAAACTGTTTTTT.

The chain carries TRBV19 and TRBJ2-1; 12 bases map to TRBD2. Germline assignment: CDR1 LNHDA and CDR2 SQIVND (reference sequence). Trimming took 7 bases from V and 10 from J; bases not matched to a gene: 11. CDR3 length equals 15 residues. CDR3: CASIPTSGSLGEQFF. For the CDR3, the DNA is TGTGCCAGTATCCCGACTAGCGGGAGTCTGGGCGAGCAGTTCTTC. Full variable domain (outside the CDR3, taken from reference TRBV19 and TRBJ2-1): DGGITQSPKYLFRKEGQNVTLSCEQNLNHDAMYWYRQDPGQGLRLIYYSQIVNDFQKGDIAEGYSVSREKKESFPLTVTSAQKNPTAFYLCASIPTSGSLGEQFFGPGTRLTVL.

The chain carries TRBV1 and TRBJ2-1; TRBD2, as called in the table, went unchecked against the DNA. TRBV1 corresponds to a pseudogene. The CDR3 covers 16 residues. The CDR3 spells CTSSQDPWISDNEQFF. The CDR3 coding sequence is TGCACCAGCAGCCAAGATCCCTGGATTAGCGACAATGAGCAGTTCTTC.

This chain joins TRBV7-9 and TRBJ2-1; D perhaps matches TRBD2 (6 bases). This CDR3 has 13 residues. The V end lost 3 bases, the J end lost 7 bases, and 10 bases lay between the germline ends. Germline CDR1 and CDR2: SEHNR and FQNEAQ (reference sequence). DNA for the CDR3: TGTGCCAGCAGCTTTGGACTAACAAATGAGCAGTTCTTC. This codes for CASSFGLTNEQFF.

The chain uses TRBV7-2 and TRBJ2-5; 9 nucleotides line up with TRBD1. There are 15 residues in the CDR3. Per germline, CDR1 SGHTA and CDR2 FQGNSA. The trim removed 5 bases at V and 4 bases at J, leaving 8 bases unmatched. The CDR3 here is CASSIGQGRGETQYF. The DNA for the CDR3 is TGTGCCAGCAGCATAGGACAGGGGCGGGGAGAGACCCAGTACTTC.

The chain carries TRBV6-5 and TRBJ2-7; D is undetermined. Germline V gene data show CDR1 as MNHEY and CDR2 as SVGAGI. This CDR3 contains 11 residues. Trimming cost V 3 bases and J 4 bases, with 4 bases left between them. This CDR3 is CASSYKYEQYF. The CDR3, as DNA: TGTGCCAGCAGTTATAAGTACGAGCAGTACTTC.